A selection of T cell receptor beta chains follows, all from one sample in a study of regulatory T cells in long-lasting Graves disease. Using its own MiXCR run on the multiplex PCR reads, TCRdb lists one record per CDR3 protein. This repertoire shows 550,000 to 600,000 distinct CDR3 sequences, around 16% found once; its top ten account for 12%. The same sample was also studied in work on T cells in Graves' hyperthyroidism and ophthalmopathy.

The material was peripheral blood mononuclear cells (PBMCs), obtained at new diagnosis, from a patient treated with antithyroid drugs. The source of these receptors is a man aged 18 to 35 with Graves disease. The CDR3 runs from the conserved cysteine through the conserved F or W. A D gene is named only where the DNA matches it firmly. The size of a clone is reported for some rows only, either as once, few or many, or as a class for expanded clones.

J	V	D	size	CDR3	DNA
TRBJ2-1	TRBV20-1	TRBD2	-	CSALGASGRSNEQFF	TGCAGTGCGTTAGGGGCTAGCGGGAGGTCGAATGAGCAGTTCTTC
TRBJ1-2	TRBV5-1	-	-	CASSLERRSLGYTF	TGCGCCAGCAGCTTGGAGAGGCGGTCTCTTGGCTACACCTTC
TRBJ2-7	TRBV6-4	TRBD2	-	CASSYSSGGAYEQYF	TGTGCCAGCAGTTACTCGAGCGGGGGGGCCTACGAGCAGTACTTC
TRBJ2-2	TRBV11-2	-	many	CASSLDRQFTGELFF	TGTGCCAGCAGCTTAGATCGTCAATTCACCGGGGAGCTGTTTTTT
TRBJ2-7	TRBV5-5	TRBD2	few	CASSVGLAGPHRYF	TGTGCCAGCAGCGTGGGACTAGCGGGTCCTCACCGCTACTTC
TRBJ2-7	TRBV15	TRBD2	many	CATSGEGYEQYF	TGTGCCACCAGCGGGGAGGGCTACGAGCAGTACTTC
TRBJ2-5	TRBV20-1	-	many	CSASSKGRETQYF	TGCAGTGCTTCATCGAAAGGGCGGGAGACCCAGTACTTC
TRBJ1-5	TRBV6-1	-	-	CASIRNRFSNQPQHF	TGTGCCAGCATAAGGAACCGTTTTAGCAATCAGCCCCAGCATTTT
TRBJ2-1	TRBV28	TRBD2	many	CASRFRLAGGNNEQFF	TGTGCCAGCAGGTTCCGACTAGCGGGAGGCAACAATGAGCAGTTCTTC
TRBJ1-5	TRBV10-3	TRBD1	many	CAISSTGDQPQHF	TGTGCCATCAGTAGCACAGGGGATCAGCCCCAGCATTTT
TRBJ2-4	TRBV20-1	TRBD2	few	CSAPDRGGKNIQYF	TGCAGTGCCCCAGACCGGGGGGGCAAAAACATTCAGTACTTC
TRBJ2-3	TRBV5-1	-	-	CASSFKIRDTQYF	TGCGCCAGCAGCTTTAAAATTCGGGATACGCAGTATTTT
TRBJ1-2	TRBV10-3	TRBD1	-	CAISGDRPPYGYTF	TGTGCCATCAGTGGGGACAGGCCGCCCTATGGCTACACCTTC
TRBJ1-5	TRBV6-5	-	many	CASSYSMLSAGVNQPQHF	TGTGCCAGCAGTTACTCGATGTTGTCCGCAGGGGTTAATCAGCCCCAGCATTTT
TRBJ1-2	TRBV2	-	-	CVTLRDSAYGYTF	TGTGTCACCCTCCGGGACTCTGCCTATGGCTACACCTTC
TRBJ1-4	TRBV2	TRBD1	many	CASSGQGVNEKLFF	TGTGCCAGCAGTGGGCAGGGGGTTAATGAAAAACTGTTTTTT
TRBJ2-1	TRBV5-1	TRBD2	-	CASSLLGTSGSPEQFF	TGCGCCAGCAGCTTGTTAGGGACTAGCGGGAGCCCTGAGCAGTTCTTC
TRBJ2-1	TRBV20-1	TRBD2	many	CSASTSGRVEQFF	TGCAGTGCTAGTACTAGCGGGAGGGTTGAGCAGTTCTTC
TRBJ2-1	TRBV6-1	TRBD2	-	CASATSGSRNEQFF	TGTGCCAGCGCAACTAGCGGGAGTAGGAATGAGCAGTTCTTC
TRBJ1-1	TRBV28	-	few	CASSITHRVASTEAFF	TGTGCCAGCAGTATAACTCACAGGGTCGCGAGCACTGAAGCTTTCTTT